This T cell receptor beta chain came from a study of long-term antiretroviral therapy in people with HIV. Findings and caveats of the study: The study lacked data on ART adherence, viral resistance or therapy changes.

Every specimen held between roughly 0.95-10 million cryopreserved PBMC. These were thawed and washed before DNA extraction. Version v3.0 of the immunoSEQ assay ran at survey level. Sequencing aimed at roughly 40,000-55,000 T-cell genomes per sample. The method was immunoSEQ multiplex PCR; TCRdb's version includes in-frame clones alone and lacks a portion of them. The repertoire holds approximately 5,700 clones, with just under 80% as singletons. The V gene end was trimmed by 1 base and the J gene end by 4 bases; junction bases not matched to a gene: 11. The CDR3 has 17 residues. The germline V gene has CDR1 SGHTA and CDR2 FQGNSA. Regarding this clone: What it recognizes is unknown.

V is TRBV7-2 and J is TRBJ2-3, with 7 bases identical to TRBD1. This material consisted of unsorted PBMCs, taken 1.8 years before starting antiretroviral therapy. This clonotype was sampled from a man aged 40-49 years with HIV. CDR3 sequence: CASSLDFQLQGADTQYF. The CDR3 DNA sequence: TGTGCCAGCAGCTTAGATTTTCAACTGCAGGGGGCAGATACGCAGTATTTT.